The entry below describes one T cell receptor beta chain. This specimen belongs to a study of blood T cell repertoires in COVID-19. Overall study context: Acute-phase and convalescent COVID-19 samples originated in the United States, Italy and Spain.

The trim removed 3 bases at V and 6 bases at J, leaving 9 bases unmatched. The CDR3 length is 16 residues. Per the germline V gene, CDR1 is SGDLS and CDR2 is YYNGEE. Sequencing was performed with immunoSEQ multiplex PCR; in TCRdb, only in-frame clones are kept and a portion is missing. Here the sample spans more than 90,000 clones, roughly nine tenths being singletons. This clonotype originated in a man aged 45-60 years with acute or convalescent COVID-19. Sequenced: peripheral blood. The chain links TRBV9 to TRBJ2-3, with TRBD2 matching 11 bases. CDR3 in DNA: TGTGCCAGCAGCGCAAGAATAGCGGGGGGGCCGGATACGCAGTATTTT. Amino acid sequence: CASSARIAGGPDTQYF.